A selection of T cell receptor beta chains follows, all from one sample in a study of cytomegalovirus exposure and HLA in healthy donors. This table comes from immunoSEQ multiplex PCR, and its TCRdb copy is limited to in-frame clones, with some not included. Among about 98,000 clones listed, under 70% were seen once. Sample: PBMCs. The receptors come from a middle-aged man in good health and CMV-seronegative. Both conserved end residues are part of each CDR3. A D gene is named only where the DNA matches it firmly. Expanded clones get a size class; other rows say once, few or many, or leave the size out.

J: TRBJ2-3
V: TRBV2
size: NA
D: NA
CDR3: CASSGQEYTDTQYF
DNA: TGTGCCAGCAGTGGACAGGAATACACAGATACGCAGTATTTT

J: TRBJ2-3
V: TRBV27
size: NA
D: TRBD1
CDR3: CASRTHPGQGGLADTDTQYF
DNA: TGTGCCAGCAGAACACATCCGGGACAGGGCGGGCTAGCCGACACAGATACGCAGTATTTT

J: TRBJ1-6
V: TRBV9
size: NA
D: TRBD1
CDR3: CASSVVGTGVSPLHF
DNA: TGTGCCAGCAGCGTAGTAGGGACAGGGGTTTCACCCCTCCACTTT

J: TRBJ2-5
V: TRBV11-3
size: few
D: TRBD1
CDR3: CASSPGQGNQLLETQYF
DNA: TGTGCCAGCAGCCCAGGACAGGGGAATCAACTTCTCGAGACCCAGTACTTC

J: TRBJ2-2
V: TRBV6-1
size: NA
D: NA
CDR3: CASSDRNTGELFF
DNA: TGTGCCAGCAGTGATAGAAACACCGGGGAGCTGTTTTTT

J: TRBJ1-2
V: TRBV5-1
size: NA
D: NA
CDR3: CASSLGGKNYGYTF
DNA: TGCGCCAGCAGCTTGGGCGGAAAGAACTATGGCTACACCTTC

J: TRBJ2-5
V: TRBV10-3
size: NA
D: TRBD2
CDR3: CAISESALGGETQYF
DNA: TGTGCCATCAGTGAGTCGGCTTTGGGGGGGGAGACCCAGTACTTC

J: TRBJ1-2
V: TRBV5-1
size: once
D: NA
CDR3: CASSLQGRGYTF
DNA: TGCGCCAGCAGCTTACAGGGTCGGGGCTACACCTTC

J: TRBJ2-3
V: TRBV19
size: NA
D: TRBD2
CDR3: CASSNRLAGGLSTDTQYF
DNA: TGTGCCAGTAGTAACCGACTAGCGGGGGGCCTCAGCACAGATACGCAGTATTTT

J: TRBJ2-3
V: TRBV2
size: NA
D: NA
CDR3: CASSYRDPASTDTQYF
DNA: TGTGCCAGCAGCTACAGGGACCCAGCGAGCACAGATACGCAGTATTTT

J: TRBJ2-7
V: TRBV4-1
size: NA
D: NA
CDR3: CASTKQAEGRYEQYF
DNA: TGCGCCAGCACGAAACAAGCGGAGGGCCGCTACGAGCAGTACTTC

J: TRBJ1-5
V: TRBV9
size: NA
D: NA
CDR3: CASSATDGSQPQHF
DNA: TGTGCCAGCAGCGCGACGGACGGGAGTCAGCCCCAGCATTTT

J: TRBJ1-2
V: TRBV7-9
size: NA
D: TRBD1
CDR3: CASSLGLGQGPGYGYTF
DNA: TGTGCCAGCAGCTTAGGGCTGGGACAGGGTCCCGGCTATGGCTACACCTTC

J: TRBJ1-4
V: TRBV7-9
size: few
D: TRBD1
CDR3: CASSPQGANEKLFF
DNA: TGTGCCAGCAGCCCCCAGGGGGCTAATGAAAAACTGTTTTTT

J: TRBJ1-2
V: TRBV5-1
size: few
D: TRBD1
CDR3: CASSLQGAENYGYTF
DNA: TGCGCCAGCAGCTTGCAGGGGGCGGAGAACTATGGCTACACCTTC

J: TRBJ2-5
V: TRBV5-1
size: NA
D: NA
CDR3: CASSLDGPGETQYF
DNA: TGCGCCAGCAGCCTGGATGGGCCGGGGGAGACCCAGTACTTC

J: TRBJ2-5
V: TRBV4-2
size: NA
D: TRBD2
CDR3: CASSPWASGSEGEETQYF
DNA: TGTGCCAGCAGCCCATGGGCTAGCGGGTCTGAAGGGGAAGAGACCCAGTACTTC

J: TRBJ2-4
V: TRBV5-6
size: NA
D: NA
CDR3: CASSLSVTGENIQYF
DNA: TGTGCCAGCAGCTTGTCCGTAACGGGGGAAAACATTCAGTACTTC

J: TRBJ1-1
V: TRBV19
size: NA
D: TRBD1
CDR3: CASSASGTGNTEAFF
DNA: TGTGCCAGTAGTGCCTCCGGGACAGGGAATACTGAAGCTTTCTTT

J: TRBJ2-3
V: TRBV28
size: NA
D: NA
CDR3: CASSFSYLEGYF
DNA: TGTGCCAGCAGTTTTTCCTACTTAGAGGGGTATTTT

J: TRBJ1-2
V: TRBV2
size: few
D: NA
CDR3: CASSAGINYGYTF
DNA: TGTGCCAGCAGTGCAGGGATTAACTATGGCTACACCTTC

J: TRBJ1-4
V: TRBV5-1
size: NA
D: NA
CDR3: CASSIGTGNEKLFF
DNA: TGCGCCAGCAGCATCGGGACTGGGAATGAAAAACTGTTTTTT

J: TRBJ1-2
V: TRBV15
size: NA
D: TRBD1
CDR3: CATSRGTGAYGYTF
DNA: TGTGCCACCAGCAGGGGGACAGGTGCTTATGGCTACACCTTC

J: TRBJ2-2
V: TRBV5-8
size: NA
D: TRBD2
CDR3: CASSLEAAGGRLSNTGELFF
DNA: TGTGCCAGCAGCTTGGAAGCAGCGGGAGGGCGACTATCGAACACCGGGGAGCTGTTTTTT

J: TRBJ1-1
V: TRBV30
size: NA
D: NA
CDR3: CAWSVSFKVHTEAFF
DNA: TGTGCCTGGAGTGTTAGCTTCAAGGTTCACACTGAAGCTTTCTTT

J: TRBJ2-5
V: TRBV7-7
size: NA
D: TRBD1
CDR3: CASSRDRGREETQYF
DNA: TGTGCTAGCAGCCGAGACAGGGGGCGGGAAGAGACCCAGTACTTC

J: TRBJ2-3
V: TRBV2
size: NA
D: TRBD2
CDR3: CASTRGSGGTDTQYF
DNA: TGTGCCAGCACTCGCGGTAGCGGGGGCACAGATACGCAGTATTTT

J: TRBJ2-2
V: TRBV28
size: NA
D: NA
CDR3: CASSLAGISNTGELFF
DNA: TGTGCCAGCAGTTTAGCCGGGATCTCGAACACCGGGGAGCTGTTTTTT

J: TRBJ2-5
V: TRBV30
size: NA
D: NA
CDR3: CAWTIKGVQTQYF
DNA: TGTGCCTGGACCATCAAAGGAGTGCAGACCCAGTACTTC

J: TRBJ1-5
V: TRBV27
size: NA
D: NA
CDR3: CASSPGLQRSQPQHF
DNA: TGTGCCAGCAGTCCCGGCCTACAGCGGAGTCAGCCCCAGCATTTT

J: TRBJ2-1
V: TRBV2
size: few
D: TRBD2
CDR3: CASSEKTSGAIEQFF
DNA: TGTGCCAGCAGTGAAAAAACTAGCGGGGCTATTGAGCAGTTCTTC

J: TRBJ1-5
V: TRBV30
size: once
D: NA
CDR3: CAWSLAGDQPQHF
DNA: TGTGCCTGGAGTCTCGCCGGGGATCAGCCCCAGCATTTT

J: TRBJ2-3
V: TRBV18
size: few
D: TRBD2
CDR3: CASSPPGLAGGDTQYF
DNA: TGTGCCAGCTCACCTCCGGGACTAGCGGGAGGGGATACGCAGTATTTT

J: TRBJ2-7
V: TRBV5-6
size: NA
D: TRBD1
CDR3: CASSPGTGIAYEQYF
DNA: TGTGCCAGCAGCCCGGGGACAGGGATTGCCTACGAGCAGTACTTC

J: TRBJ1-1
V: TRBV27
size: few
D: NA
CDR3: CASSLQLGGTEAFF
DNA: TGTGCCAGCAGTTTACAGCTGGGAGGGACTGAAGCTTTCTTT

J: TRBJ2-1
V: TRBV6-1
size: few
D: TRBD1
CDR3: CASRQGAAYNEQFF
DNA: TGTGCCAGCAGACAGGGGGCCGCCTACAATGAGCAGTTCTTC

J: TRBJ2-5
V: TRBV5-1
size: NA
D: TRBD2
CDR3: CASSSGLAGAGETQYF
DNA: TGCGCCAGCAGCTCGGGACTAGCGGGGGCAGGAGAGACCCAGTACTTC

J: TRBJ1-1
V: TRBV7-2
size: NA
D: NA
CDR3: CASSLVRDTEAFF
DNA: TGTGCCAGCAGCTTAGTCCGGGACACTGAAGCTTTCTTT

J: TRBJ2-7
V: TRBV28
size: few
D: NA
CDR3: CASTGRGVYVYEQYF
DNA: TGTGCCAGCACTGGGAGGGGGGTATATGTCTACGAGCAGTACTTC

J: TRBJ2-7
V: TRBV18
size: NA
D: NA
CDR3: CASSFRALGEQYF
DNA: TGTGCCAGCTCATTCAGGGCCCTAGGGGAGCAGTACTTC

J: TRBJ1-4
V: TRBV6-5
size: NA
D: TRBD1
CDR3: CASKQAGTGNEKLFF
DNA: TGTGCCAGCAAACAGGCCGGGACAGGGAATGAAAAACTGTTTTTT

J: TRBJ2-7
V: TRBV11-3
size: NA
D: TRBD1
CDR3: CASSPDRGITYEQYF
DNA: TGTGCCAGCAGCCCTGACAGGGGGATTACCTACGAGCAGTACTTC

J: TRBJ2-2
V: TRBV28
size: few
D: NA
CDR3: CASAGSGELFF
DNA: TGTGCCAGCGCTGGGAGCGGGGAGCTGTTTTTT

J: TRBJ2-4
V: TRBV9
size: NA
D: TRBD1
CDR3: CASSPGGGTGKNIQYF
DNA: TGTGCCAGCAGCCCAGGGGGCGGGACAGGGAAAAACATTCAGTACTTC

J: TRBJ2-1
V: TRBV7-2
size: NA
D: TRBD2
CDR3: CASSSGGTSGIPEQFF
DNA: TGTGCCAGCAGCTCAGGTGGGACTAGCGGGATTCCTGAGCAGTTCTTC